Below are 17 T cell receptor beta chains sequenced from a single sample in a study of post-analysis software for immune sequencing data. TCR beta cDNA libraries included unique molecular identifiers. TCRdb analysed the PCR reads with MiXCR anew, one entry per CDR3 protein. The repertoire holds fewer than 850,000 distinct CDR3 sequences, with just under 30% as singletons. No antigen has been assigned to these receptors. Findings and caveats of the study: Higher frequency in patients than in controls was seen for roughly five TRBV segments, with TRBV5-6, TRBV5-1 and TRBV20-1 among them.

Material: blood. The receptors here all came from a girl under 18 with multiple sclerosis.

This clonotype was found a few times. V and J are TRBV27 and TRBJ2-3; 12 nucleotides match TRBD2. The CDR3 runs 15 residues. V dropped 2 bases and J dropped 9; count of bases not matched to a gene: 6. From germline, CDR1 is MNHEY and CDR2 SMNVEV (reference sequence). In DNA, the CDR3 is TGTGCCAGCAGTTTAGGCGGGACTAGCGGGTTAACGCAGTATTTT. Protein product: CASSLGGTSGLTQYF.

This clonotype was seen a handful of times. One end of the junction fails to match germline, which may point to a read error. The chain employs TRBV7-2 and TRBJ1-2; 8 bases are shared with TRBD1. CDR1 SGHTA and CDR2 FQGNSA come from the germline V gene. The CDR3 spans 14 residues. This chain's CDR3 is CASSQTTGDYGYTF. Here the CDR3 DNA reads TGTGCCAGCAGCCAAACGACAGGGGACTACGGCTACACCTTC.

CDR3 sequence reads: CSVEIGAGAFEAFF. CDR3 sequence (DNA): TGCAGCGTTGAAATAGGGGCAGGGGCCTTCGAAGCTTTCTTT. The chain recombines TRBV29-1 with TRBJ1-1; TRBD1 is a possible D gene (6 bases). Germline CDR1 is SQVTM and CDR2 is ANQGSEA. V was clipped by 2 bases and J by 8 bases, with 18 bases between them. The CDR3 totals 14 residues.

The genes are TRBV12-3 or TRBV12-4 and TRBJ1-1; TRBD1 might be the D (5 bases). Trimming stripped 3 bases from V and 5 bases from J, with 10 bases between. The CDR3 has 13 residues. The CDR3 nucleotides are TGTGCCAGCAGTTTCAACGGGGGGACTGAAGCTTTCTTT. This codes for CASSFNGGTEAFF.

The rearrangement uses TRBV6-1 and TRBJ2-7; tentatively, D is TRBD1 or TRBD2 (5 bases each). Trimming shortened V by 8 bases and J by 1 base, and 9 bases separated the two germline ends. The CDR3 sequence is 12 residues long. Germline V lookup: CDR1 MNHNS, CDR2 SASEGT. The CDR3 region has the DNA TGTGCCAGCGATGGGGGTTCCTACGAGCAGTACTTC. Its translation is CASDGGSYEQYF.

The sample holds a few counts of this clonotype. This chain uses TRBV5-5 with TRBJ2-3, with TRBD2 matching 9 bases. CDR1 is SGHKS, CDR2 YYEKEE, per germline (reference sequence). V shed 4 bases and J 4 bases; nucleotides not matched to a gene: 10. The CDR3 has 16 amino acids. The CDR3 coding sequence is TGTGCCAGCAGCACCCGAGCGGGGGGCGGGGCAGATACGCAGTATTTT. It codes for CASSTRAGGGADTQYF.

This chain's CDR3 is CASSQDTAYEQYF. The CDR3 coding sequence is TGCGCCAGCAGCCAAGATACCGCCTACGAGCAGTACTTC. This chain uses TRBV4-3 with TRBJ2-7; D uncertain. CDR1 and CDR2 (germline): LGHNA, YSLEER. V gave up 0 bases and J gave up 2 bases, with 5 bases separating them. CDR3 length: 13 residues.

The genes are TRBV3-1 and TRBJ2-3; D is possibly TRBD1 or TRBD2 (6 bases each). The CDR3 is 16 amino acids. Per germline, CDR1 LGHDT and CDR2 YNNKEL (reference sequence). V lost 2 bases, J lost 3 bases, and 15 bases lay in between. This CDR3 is CASSQPRGGRTDTQYF. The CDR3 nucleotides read TGTGCCAGCAGCCAACCCAGGGGAGGAAGGACAGATACGCAGTATTTT.

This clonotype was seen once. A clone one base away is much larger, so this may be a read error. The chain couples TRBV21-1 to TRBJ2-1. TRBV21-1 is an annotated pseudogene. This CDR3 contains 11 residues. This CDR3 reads CASGLLNGQFF. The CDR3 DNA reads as TGTGCCAGCGGACTCCTCAATGGGCAGTTCTTC.

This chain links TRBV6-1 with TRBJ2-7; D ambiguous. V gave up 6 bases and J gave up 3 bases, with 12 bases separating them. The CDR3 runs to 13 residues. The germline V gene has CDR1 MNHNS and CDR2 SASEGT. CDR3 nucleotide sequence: TGTGCCAGCAGGTCGGGCGGAATCTACGAGCAGTACTTC. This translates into CASRSGGIYEQYF.

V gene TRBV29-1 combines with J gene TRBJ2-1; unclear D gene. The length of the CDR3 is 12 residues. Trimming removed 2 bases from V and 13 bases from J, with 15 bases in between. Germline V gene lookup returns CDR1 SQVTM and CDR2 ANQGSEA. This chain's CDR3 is CSVESKGLGQFF. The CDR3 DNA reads TGCAGCGTTGAATCTAAGGGATTAGGCCAGTTCTTC.

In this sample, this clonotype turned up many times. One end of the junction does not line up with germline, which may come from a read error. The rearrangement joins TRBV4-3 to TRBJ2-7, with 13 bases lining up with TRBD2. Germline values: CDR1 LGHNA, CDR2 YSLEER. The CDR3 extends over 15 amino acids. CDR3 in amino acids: CASSPGTSGTYEQYF. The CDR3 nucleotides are TGTGCCAGCAGCCCCGGGACTAGCGGGACCTACGAGCAGTACTTC.

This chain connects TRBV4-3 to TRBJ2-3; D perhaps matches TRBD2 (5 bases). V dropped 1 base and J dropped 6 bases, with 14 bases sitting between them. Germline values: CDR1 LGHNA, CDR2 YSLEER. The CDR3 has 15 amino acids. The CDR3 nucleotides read TGCGCCAGCAGCCAAGCTGGTGGGAGTGGGGATACGCAGTATTTT. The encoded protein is CASSQAGGSGDTQYF.

CDR3 amino acids: CASSQGTGVTDTQYF. The CDR3 DNA reads TGTGCCAGCAGCCAAGGGACAGGGGTCACAGATACGCAGTATTTT. The chain links TRBV14 to TRBJ2-3; 9 nucleotides match TRBD1. This CDR3 contains 15 residues. The J segment lost 2 bases and the V segment lost 1 base, leaving 1 base of the junction unmatched. Germline V CDR1 and CDR2: SGHDN, FVKESK.

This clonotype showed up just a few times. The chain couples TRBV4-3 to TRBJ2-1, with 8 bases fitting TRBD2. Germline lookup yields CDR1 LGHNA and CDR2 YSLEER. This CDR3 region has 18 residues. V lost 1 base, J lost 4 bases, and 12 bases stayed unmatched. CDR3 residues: CASSQVGTGLALYNEQFF. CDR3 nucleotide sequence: TGCGCCAGCAGCCAAGTTGGAACCGGACTAGCTTTGTACAATGAGCAGTTCTTC.

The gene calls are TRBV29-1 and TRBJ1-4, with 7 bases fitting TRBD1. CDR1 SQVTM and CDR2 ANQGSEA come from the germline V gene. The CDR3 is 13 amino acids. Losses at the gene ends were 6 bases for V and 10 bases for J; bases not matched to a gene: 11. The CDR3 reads CSVRGPRRGKLFF. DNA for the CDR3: TGCAGCGTAAGGGGGCCGAGACGTGGAAAACTGTTTTTT.

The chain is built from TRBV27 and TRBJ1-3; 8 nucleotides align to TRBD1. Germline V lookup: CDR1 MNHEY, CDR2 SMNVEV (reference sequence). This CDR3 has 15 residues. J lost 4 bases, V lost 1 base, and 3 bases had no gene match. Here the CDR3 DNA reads TGTGCCAGCAGTTTATTCAGGGGGCCAGGAAACACCATATATTTT. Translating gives CASSLFRGPGNTIYF.